The clone carrying this T cell receptor (beta chain) has more than one count but fewer than ten. The data belong to a study of T-cell reconstitution after alpha-beta-depleted transplantation in children. The ends lost 8 bases at V and 3 bases at J; junction bases unmatched: 6. CDR3 length: 14 residues. CDR1 and CDR2 (germline): MDHEN, SYDVKM. The library targeted TCRbeta and was prepared with unique molecular identifiers. One entry per CDR3 protein, called by TCRdb with MiXCR from the PCR reads. Among 500,000 or so distinct CDR3 sequences listed, approximately 10% were seen once. The rearrangement uses TRBV28 and TRBJ2-7; 11 positions match TRBD2. The TCR originated in a female patient aged 2 to 10 who had a stem cell transplant for aplastic anemia, so the T cells may come from the graft donor. Sequencing used PBMCs, mostly from graft donor cells, obtained 180 days after TCRalphabeta/CD19-depleted stem cell transplant. The CDR3 DNA follows: TGTGCCAGCGTAGCGGGAGGGCCTAGCTACGAGCAGTACGTC. Its protein is CASVAGGPSYEQYV.